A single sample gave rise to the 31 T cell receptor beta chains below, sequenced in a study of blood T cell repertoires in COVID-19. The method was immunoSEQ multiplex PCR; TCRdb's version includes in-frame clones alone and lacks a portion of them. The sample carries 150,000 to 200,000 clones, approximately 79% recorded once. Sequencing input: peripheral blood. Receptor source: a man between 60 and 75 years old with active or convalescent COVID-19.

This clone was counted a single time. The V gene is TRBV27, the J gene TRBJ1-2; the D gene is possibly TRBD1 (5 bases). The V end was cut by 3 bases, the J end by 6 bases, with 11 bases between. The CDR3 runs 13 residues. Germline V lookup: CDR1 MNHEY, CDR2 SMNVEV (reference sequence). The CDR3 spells CASSFTRDHGYTF. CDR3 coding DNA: TGTGCCAGCAGTTTTACCAGGGATCATGGCTACACCTTC.

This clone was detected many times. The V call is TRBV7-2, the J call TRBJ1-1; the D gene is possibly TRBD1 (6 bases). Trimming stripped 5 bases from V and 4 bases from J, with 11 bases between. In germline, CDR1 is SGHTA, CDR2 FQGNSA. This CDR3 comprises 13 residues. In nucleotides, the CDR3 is TGTGCCAGCAGCAGTACAGGGAGCACTGAAGCTTTCTTT. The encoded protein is CASSSTGSTEAFF.

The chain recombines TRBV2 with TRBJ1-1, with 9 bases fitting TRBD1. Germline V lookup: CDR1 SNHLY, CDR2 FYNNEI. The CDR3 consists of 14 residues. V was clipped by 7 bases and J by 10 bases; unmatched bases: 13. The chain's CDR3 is CASNLSRGQGVAFF. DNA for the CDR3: TGTGCCAGCAACCTTTCCCGGGGACAGGGTGTAGCTTTCTTT.

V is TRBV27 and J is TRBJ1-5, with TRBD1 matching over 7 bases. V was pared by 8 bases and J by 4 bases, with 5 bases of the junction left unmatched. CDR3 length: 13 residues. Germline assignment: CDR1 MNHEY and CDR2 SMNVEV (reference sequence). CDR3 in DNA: TGTGCCAGCGGGGACAGCCGAAATCAGCCCCAGCATTTT. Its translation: CASGDSRNQPQHF.

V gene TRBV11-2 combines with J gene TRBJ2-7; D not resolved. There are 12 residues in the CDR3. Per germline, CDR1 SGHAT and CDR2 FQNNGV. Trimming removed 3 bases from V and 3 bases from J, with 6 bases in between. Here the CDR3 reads CASSFAGYEQYF. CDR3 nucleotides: TGTGCCAGCAGCTTCGCCGGCTACGAGCAGTACTTC.

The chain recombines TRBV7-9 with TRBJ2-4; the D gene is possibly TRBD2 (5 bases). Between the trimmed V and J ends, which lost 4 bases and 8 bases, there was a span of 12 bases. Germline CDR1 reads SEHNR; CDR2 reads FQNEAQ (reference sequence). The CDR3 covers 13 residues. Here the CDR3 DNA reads TGTGCCAGCAGCTCAAGCGGAACGGACATTCAGTACTTC. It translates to CASSSSGTDIQYF.

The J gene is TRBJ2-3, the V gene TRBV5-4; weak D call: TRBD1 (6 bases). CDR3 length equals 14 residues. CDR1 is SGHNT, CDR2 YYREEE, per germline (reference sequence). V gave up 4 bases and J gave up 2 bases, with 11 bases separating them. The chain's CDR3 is CASSPDSATDTQYF. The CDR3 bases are TGTGCCAGCAGCCCGGACAGCGCCACAGATACGCAGTATTTT.

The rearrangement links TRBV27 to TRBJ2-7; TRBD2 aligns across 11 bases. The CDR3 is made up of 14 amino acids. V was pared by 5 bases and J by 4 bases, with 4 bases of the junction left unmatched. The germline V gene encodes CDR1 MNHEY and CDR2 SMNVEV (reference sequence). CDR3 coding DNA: TGTGCCAGCAGTGGTCTAGCGGGAGGATACGAGCAGTACTTC. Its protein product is CASSGLAGGYEQYF.

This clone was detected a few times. The CDR3 spells CASGGGPGTGSDTEAFF. The CDR3 bases are TGTGCCAGCGGCGGGGGACCCGGGACAGGGTCGGACACTGAAGCTTTCTTT. J is TRBJ1-1 and V is TRBV5-5, with 9 positions matching TRBD1. The CDR3 is 17 residues long. In germline, CDR1 is SGHKS, CDR2 YYEKEE (reference sequence). The V segment lost 7 bases and the J segment 3 bases; nucleotides outside the gene matches: 16.

CDR3 sequence: CASSVADRRGETQYF. As DNA, the CDR3 is TGTGCCAGCAGCGTAGCGGACAGGAGAGGCGAGACCCAGTACTTC. The chain links TRBV9 to TRBJ2-5; 7 positions agree with TRBD1. Germline values: CDR1 SGDLS, CDR2 YYNGEE. The V and J ends lost 0 bases and 5 bases, in that order; junction bases with no gene match: 7. This CDR3 region has 15 residues.

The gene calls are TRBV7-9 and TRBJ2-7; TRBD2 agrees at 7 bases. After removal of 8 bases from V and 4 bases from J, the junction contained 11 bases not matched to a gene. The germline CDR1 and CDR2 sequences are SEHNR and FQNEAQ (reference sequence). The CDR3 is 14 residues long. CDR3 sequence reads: CASWVRGMNYEQYF. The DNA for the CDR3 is TGTGCCAGCTGGGTGCGGGGGATGAATTACGAGCAGTACTTC.

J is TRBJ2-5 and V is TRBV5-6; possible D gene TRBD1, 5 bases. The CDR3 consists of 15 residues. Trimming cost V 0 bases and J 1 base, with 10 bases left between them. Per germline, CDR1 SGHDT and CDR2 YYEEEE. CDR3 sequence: CASSLGQGAQETQYF. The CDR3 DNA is TGTGCCAGCAGCTTGGGGCAGGGCGCCCAAGAGACCCAGTACTTC.

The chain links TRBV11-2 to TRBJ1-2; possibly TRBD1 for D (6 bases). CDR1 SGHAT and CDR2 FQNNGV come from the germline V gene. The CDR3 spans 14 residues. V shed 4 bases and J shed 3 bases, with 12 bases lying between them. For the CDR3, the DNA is TGTGCCAGCAGCTCGGGACATCCTGACTATGGCTACACCTTC. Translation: CASSSGHPDYGYTF.

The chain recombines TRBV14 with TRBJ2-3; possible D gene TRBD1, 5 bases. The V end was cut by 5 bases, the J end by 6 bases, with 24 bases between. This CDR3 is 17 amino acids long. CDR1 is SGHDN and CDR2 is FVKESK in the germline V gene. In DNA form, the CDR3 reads TGTGCCAGCAGCAGGTCCCGAGGTGGGGCAATGGGGGATACGCAGTATTTT. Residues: CASSRSRGGAMGDTQYF.

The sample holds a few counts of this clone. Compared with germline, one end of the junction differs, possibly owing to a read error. CDR3 loop: CASSLADRPVHF. The CDR3 DNA reads TGTGCCAGCAGCTTAGCCGACAGACCAGTGCACTTC. The V gene is TRBV11-2, the J gene TRBJ2-7, with TRBD1 as a possible D gene (5 bases). CDR1 SGHAT and CDR2 FQNNGV come from the germline V gene. The CDR3 sequence is 12 residues long.

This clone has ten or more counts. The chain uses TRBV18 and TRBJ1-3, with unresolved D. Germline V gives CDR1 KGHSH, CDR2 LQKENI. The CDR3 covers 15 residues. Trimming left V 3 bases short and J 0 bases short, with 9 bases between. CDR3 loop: CASSPQDTSGNTIYF. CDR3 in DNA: TGTGCCAGCTCACCTCAGGATACCTCTGGAAACACCATATATTTT.

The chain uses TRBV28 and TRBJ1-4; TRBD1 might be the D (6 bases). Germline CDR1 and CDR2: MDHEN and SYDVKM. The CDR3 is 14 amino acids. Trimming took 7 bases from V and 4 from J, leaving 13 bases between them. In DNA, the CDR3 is TGTGCCAGCAAAAGACAGGTTTTTAATGAAAAACTGTTTTTT. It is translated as CASKRQVFNEKLFF.

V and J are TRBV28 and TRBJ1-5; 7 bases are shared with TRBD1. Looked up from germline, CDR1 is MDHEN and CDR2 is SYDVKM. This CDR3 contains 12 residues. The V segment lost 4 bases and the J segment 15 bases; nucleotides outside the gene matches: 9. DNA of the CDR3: TGTGCCAGCAGTTACGCGACAGGGCCCACGCATTTT. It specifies CASSYATGPTHF.

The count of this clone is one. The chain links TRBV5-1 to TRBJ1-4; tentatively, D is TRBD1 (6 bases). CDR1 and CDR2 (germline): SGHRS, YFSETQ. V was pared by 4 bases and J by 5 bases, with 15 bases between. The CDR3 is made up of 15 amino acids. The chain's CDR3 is CASSLTGSENEKLFF. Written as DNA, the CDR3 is TGCGCCAGCAGCCTTACAGGGAGTGAGAATGAAAAACTGTTTTTT.

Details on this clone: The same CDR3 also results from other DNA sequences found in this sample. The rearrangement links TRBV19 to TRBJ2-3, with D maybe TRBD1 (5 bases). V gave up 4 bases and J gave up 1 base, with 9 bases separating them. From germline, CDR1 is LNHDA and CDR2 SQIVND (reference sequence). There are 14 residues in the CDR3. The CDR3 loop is CASSSQGGTDTQYF. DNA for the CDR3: TGTGCCAGTAGTAGTCAGGGCGGCACAGATACGCAGTATTTT.

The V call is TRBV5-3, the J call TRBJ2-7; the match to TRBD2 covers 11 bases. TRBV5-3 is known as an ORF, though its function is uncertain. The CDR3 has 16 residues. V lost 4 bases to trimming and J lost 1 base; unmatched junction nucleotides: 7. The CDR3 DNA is TGTGCCAGAAGCCGAGTAGCGGGAGGGCCTTCCTACGAGCAGTACTTC. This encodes CARSRVAGGPSYEQYF.

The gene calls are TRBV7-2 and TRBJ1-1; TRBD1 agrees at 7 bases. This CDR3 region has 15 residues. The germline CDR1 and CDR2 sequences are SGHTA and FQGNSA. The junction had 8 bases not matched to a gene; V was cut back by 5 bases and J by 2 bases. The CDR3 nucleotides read TGTGCCAGCAGCCTCCGGGACAGATTAAACACTGAAGCTTTCTTT. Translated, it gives CASSLRDRLNTEAFF.

CDR3 sequence (DNA): TGTGCCAGCAGCCCTGACAGGGTTCATGAGCAGTTCTTC. Translating gives CASSPDRVHEQFF. This chain joins TRBV12-3 or TRBV12-4 and TRBJ2-1; 7 nucleotides agree with TRBD1. The J segment lost 8 bases and the V segment lost 6 bases, leaving 7 bases of the junction unmatched. The CDR3 runs to 13 residues.

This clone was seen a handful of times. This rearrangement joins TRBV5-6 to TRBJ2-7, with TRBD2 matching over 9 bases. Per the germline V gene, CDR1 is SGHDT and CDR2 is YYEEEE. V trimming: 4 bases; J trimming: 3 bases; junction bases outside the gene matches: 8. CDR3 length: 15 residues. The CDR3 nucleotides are TGTGCCAGCAGCCCCGAGGCTAGCGGGATCTACGAGCAGTACTTC. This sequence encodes CASSPEASGIYEQYF.

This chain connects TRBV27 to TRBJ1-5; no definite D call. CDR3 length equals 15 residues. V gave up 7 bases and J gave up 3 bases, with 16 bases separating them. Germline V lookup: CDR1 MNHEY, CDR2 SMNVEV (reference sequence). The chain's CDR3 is CASKDNRALNQPQHF. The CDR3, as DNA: TGTGCCAGCAAGGATAACAGAGCTCTCAATCAGCCCCAGCATTTT.

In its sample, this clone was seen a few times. CDR3 residues: CASSLGSSSGNTIYF. CDR3 nucleotide sequence: TGTGCCAGCTCCCTGGGCAGTAGCTCTGGAAACACCATATATTTT. The chain couples TRBV18 to TRBJ1-3; D call uncertain. The germline V gene has CDR1 KGHSH and CDR2 LQKENI. The germline V and J ends were trimmed by 6 bases and 0 bases, with 12 bases remaining between them. This CDR3 region has 15 residues.

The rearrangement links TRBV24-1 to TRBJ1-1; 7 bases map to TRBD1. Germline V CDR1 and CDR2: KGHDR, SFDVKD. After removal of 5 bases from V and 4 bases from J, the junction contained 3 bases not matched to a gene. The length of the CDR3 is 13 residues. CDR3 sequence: CATSGRGSTEAFF. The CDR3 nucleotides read TGTGCCACCAGTGGCAGGGGGTCCACTGAAGCTTTCTTT.

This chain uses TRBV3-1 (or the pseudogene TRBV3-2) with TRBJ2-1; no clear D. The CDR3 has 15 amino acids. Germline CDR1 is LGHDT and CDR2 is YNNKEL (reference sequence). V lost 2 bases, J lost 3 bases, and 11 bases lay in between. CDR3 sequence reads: CASSQSRSSYNEQFF. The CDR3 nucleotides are TGTGCCAGCAGCCAATCCCGTTCTAGCTACAATGAGCAGTTCTTC.

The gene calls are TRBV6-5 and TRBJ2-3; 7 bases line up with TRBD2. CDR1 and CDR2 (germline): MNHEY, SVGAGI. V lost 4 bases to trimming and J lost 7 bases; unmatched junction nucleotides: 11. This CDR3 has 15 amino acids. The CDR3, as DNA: TGTGCCAGCAGTTCTTCTAGCGGCGCTGGAAATACGCAGTATTTT. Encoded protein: CASSSSSGAGNTQYF.

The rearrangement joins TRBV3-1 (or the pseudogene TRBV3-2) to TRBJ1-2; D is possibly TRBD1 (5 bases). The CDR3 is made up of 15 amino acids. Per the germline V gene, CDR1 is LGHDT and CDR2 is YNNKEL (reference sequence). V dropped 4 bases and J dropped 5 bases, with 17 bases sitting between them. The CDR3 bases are TGTGCCAGCAGCCCAACCCGACAGCCGGGTTATGGCTACACCTTC. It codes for CASSPTRQPGYGYTF.

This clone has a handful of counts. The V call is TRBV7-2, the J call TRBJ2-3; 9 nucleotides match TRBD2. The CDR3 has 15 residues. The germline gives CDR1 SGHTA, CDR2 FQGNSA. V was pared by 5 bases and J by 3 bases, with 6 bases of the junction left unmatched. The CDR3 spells CASSIPSGTTDTQYF. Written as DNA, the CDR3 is TGTGCCAGCAGCATTCCTAGCGGGACGACAGATACGCAGTATTTT.